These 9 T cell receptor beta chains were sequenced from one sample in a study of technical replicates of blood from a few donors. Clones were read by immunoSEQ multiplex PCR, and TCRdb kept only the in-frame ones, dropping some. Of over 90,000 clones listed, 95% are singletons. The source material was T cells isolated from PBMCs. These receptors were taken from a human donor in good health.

CDR3 in DNA: TGTGCCAGCAGCTTTCTCAAGGGACTAGCGGGAGCCCCAAGGGGCGAGCAGTACTTC. This gives the protein CASSFLKGLAGAPRGEQYF. The rearrangement joins TRBV5-8 to TRBJ2-7; 14 bases align to TRBD2. The CDR3 covers 19 residues. Germline CDR1 reads SGHTS; CDR2 reads YDEGEE. V dropped 2 bases and J dropped 6; count of bases not matched to a gene: 16.

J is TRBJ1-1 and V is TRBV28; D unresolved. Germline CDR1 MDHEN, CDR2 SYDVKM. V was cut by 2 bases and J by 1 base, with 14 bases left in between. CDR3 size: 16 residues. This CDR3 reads CASSLEGLARNTEAFF. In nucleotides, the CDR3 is TGTGCCAGCAGTTTAGAGGGCCTTGCGCGGAACACTGAAGCTTTCTTT. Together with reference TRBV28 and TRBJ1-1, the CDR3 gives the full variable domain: DVKVTQSSRYLVKRTGEKVFLECVQDMDHENMFWYRQDPGLGLRLIYFSYDVKMKEKGDIPEGYSVSREKKERFSLILESASTNQTSMYLCASSLEGLARNTEAFFGQGTRLTVV.

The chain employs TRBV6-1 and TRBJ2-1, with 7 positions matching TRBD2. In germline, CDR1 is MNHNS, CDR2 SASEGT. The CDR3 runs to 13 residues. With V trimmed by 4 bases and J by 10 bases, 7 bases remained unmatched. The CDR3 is CASSATSTSEQFF. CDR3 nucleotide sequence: TGTGCCAGCAGTGCGACTAGCACAAGCGAGCAGTTCTTC.

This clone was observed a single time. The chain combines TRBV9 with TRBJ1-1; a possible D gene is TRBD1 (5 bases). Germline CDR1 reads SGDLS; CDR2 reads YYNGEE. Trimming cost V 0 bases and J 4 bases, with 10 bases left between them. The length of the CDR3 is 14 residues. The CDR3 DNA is TGTGCCAGCAGCGTAGAAGTGGGGGGCACTGAAGCTTTCTTT. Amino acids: CASSVEVGGTEAFF.

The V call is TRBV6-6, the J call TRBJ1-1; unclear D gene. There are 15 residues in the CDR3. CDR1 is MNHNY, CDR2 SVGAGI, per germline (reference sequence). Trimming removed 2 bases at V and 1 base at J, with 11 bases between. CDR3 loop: CASSYLGNPNTEAFF. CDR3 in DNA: TGTGCCAGCAGTTACCTCGGGAACCCGAACACTGAAGCTTTCTTT.

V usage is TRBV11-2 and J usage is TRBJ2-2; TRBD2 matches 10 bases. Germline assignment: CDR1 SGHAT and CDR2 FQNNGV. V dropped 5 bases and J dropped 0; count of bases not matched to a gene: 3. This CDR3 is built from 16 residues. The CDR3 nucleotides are TGTGCCAGCAGCCTAAGCGGGAGGGCGAACACCGGGGAGCTGTTTTTT. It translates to CASSLSGRANTGELFF.

The CDR3 is CASSVAVGAYEQYF. CDR3 bases: TGTGCCAGCAGCGTAGCTGTAGGGGCTTACGAGCAGTACTTC. V and J are TRBV9 and TRBJ2-7; TRBD1 is a possible D gene (5 bases). From germline, CDR1 is SGDLS and CDR2 YYNGEE. The CDR3 sequence is 14 residues long. V shed 0 bases and J shed 4 bases, with 11 bases lying between them. Based on the CDR3 plus reference TRBV9 and TRBJ2-7, the full variable domain is DSGVTQTPKHLITATGQRVTLRCSPRSGDLSVYWYQQSLDQGLQFLIQYYNGEERAKGNILERFSAQQFPDLHSELNLSSLELGDSALYFCASSVAVGAYEQYFGPGTRLTVT.

Here the CDR3 DNA reads TGTGCCAGCAGTCACGACGGGGGTGTCTATGGCTACACCTTC. It translates to CASSHDGGVYGYTF. The chain couples TRBV7-9 to TRBJ1-2, with a weak D call TRBD1 (5 bases). Per the germline V gene, CDR1 is SEHNR and CDR2 is FQNEAQ (reference sequence). The V and J ends lost 6 bases and 4 bases respectively, with 15 bases between them. This CDR3 comprises 14 residues.

CDR3 protein: CASSYMAAAALHF. The CDR3 nucleotides are TGTGCCAGCAGTTATATGGCCGCGGCGGCCCTCCACTTT. The chain joins TRBV6-5 to TRBJ1-6; D remains ambiguous. Germline V gene lookup returns CDR1 MNHEY and CDR2 SVGAGI. The length of the CDR3 is 13 residues. Trimming stripped 3 bases from V and 14 bases from J, with 14 bases between.